This is a list of T cell receptor beta chains from one sample in a study of vaccination and CD4 T cells after COVID-19. TCRdb itself ran the PCR reads through MiXCR, one entry per CDR3 protein. The top ten clones hold 2.6% of a sample with fewer than 25,000 distinct CDR3 sequences, less than 35% of them seen once. Antigens for these TCRs are unknown. This material consisted of CD4+ T cells from blood, cultured in vitro, taken about 7 months after SARS-CoV-2 vaccination. The source of these receptors is a human donor who had recovered from COVID-19. The CDR3 runs from the conserved cysteine through the conserved F or W. D genes are given only for firm matches. Clone size appears in some rows only: once, few, many, or a class for an expanded clone.

d_call	v_call	clone_size	j_call	cdr3_aa	cdr3_nt
.	TRBV29-1	.	TRBJ2-5	CSVDKLTGETQYF	TGCAGCGTTGATAAACTTACGGGAGAGACCCAGTACTTC
.	TRBV6-5	.	TRBJ2-5	CASSSRRQLQETQYF	TGTGCCAGCAGTTCCCGACGACAGCTCCAAGAGACCCAGTACTTC
TRBD2	TRBV20-1	.	TRBJ2-7	CSAIAGGGVEQYF	TGCAGTGCTATCGCGGGAGGGGGTGTAGAGCAGTACTTC
.	TRBV6-1	few	TRBJ2-7	CASRRHLGMYEQYF	TGTGCCAGCAGACGACACCTGGGCATGTACGAGCAGTACTTC
.	TRBV20-1	.	TRBJ2-5	CSATRAAGETQYF	TGCAGTGCCACCCGGGCCGCTGGGGAGACCCAGTACTTC
.	TRBV20-1	few	TRBJ2-5	CSARSHRDRGVETQYF	TGCAGTGCTAGATCCCACCGGGACCGGGGTGTAGAGACCCAGTACTTC
.	TRBV27	few	TRBJ2-1	CASTPMGAGGNEQFF	TGTGCCAGCACCCCAATGGGGGCGGGCGGCAATGAGCAGTTCTTC
.	TRBV7-3	few	TRBJ2-5	CASSRQQGETQYF	TGTGCCAGCAGCCGGCAACAGGGAGAGACCCAGTACTTC
.	TRBV7-3	few	TRBJ2-1	CASSSRTHRDAYNEQFF	TGTGCCAGCAGCTCACGGACCCATCGGGACGCCTACAATGAGCAGTTCTTC
TRBD2	TRBV5-4	.	TRBJ2-1	CASSSRTSGRAEQFF	TGTGCCAGCAGCTCACGGACTAGCGGGAGGGCGGAGCAGTTCTTC
TRBD1	TRBV18	.	TRBJ1-2	CASSPPGQGHGYTF	TGTGCCAGCTCACCACCCGGACAGGGTCATGGCTACACCTTC
.	TRBV15	few	TRBJ1-1	CATSRGQDKAEAFF	TGTGCCACCAGCAGAGGCCAGGACAAAGCTGAAGCTTTCTTT
TRBD1	TRBV15	.	TRBJ2-1	CATSRRRQGGPNEQFF	TGTGCCACCAGCAGACGCCGACAGGGGGGACCTAATGAGCAGTTCTTC
.	TRBV10-1	.	TRBJ2-7	CASSEGRGTEQYF	TGCGCCAGCAGTGAAGGCCGGGGAACCGAGCAGTACTTC
TRBD2	TRBV18	.	TRBJ2-1	CASSPRQLAANEQFF	TGTGCCAGCTCACCACGGCAACTAGCGGCCAATGAGCAGTTCTTC
.	TRBV5-8	.	TRBJ2-5	CASSQGRLETQYF	TGTGCCAGCAGCCAAGGCCGACTGGAGACCCAGTACTTC
.	TRBV28	few	TRBJ1-5	CASSSQGTIQPQHF	TGTGCCAGCAGTTCACAGGGTACTATTCAGCCCCAGCATTTT
.	TRBV27	.	TRBJ2-2	CASSRSGGELFF	TGTGCCAGCAGTCGGTCGGGAGGGGAGCTGTTTTTT
.	TRBV4-2	.	TRBJ2-6	CASSQEAAQASGANVLTF	TGTGCCAGCAGCCAAGAGGCGGCCCAAGCGTCCGGGGCCAACGTCCTGACTTTC
TRBD2	TRBV24-1	few	TRBJ2-2	CATSDPGTSGSGELFF	TGTGCCACCAGTGATCCAGGGACTAGCGGTAGCGGGGAGCTGTTTTTT